The clone carrying this TCR beta chain was observed at least ten times. Antigen unknown. Trimming pared 5 bases from V and 2 bases from J, leaving 16 bases between. Germline CDR1 and CDR2: SNHLY and FYNNEI. The length of the CDR3 is 15 residues. TCRdb re-called the reads through MiXCR, storing one row per CDR3 protein. The sample lists some 220,000 distinct CDR3 sequences, roughly an eighth occurring once. The data were obtained in a study of T cell repertoires in cytomegalovirus infection. The overall study: Public TCR beta signature analysis indicated the presence of both CMV infection and matching HLA type.

Findings of the study overall: Frequencies of public TCR beta families were cumulated, and this identified carriers of CMV plus the relevant HLA. Dominating the ex vivo response were TCR beta clonotypes that were CMV-specific and HLA-C-restricted.

The sample comprised PBMCs. This clonotype was sampled from a human donor in good health (CMV status not recorded). Some clones in this sample may be carry-over from other donors' samples. The chain employs TRBV2 and TRBJ2-7, with TRBD2 as a possible D gene (6 bases). CDR3 nucleotides: TGTGCCAGCAGTACCACCCGGGACTTCACCTACGAGCAGTACTTC. This gives the protein CASSTTRDFTYEQYF.